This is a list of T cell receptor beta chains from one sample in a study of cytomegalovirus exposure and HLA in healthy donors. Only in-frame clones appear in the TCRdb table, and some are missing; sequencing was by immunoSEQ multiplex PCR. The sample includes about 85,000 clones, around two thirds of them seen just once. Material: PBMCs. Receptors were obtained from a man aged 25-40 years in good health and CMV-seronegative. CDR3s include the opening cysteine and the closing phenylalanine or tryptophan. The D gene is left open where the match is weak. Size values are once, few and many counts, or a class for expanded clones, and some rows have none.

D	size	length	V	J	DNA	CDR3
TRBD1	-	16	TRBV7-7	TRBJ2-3	TGTGCTAGCAGCTTAGCTGGGACAGGGGGCACAGATACGCAGTATTTT	CASSLAGTGGTDTQYF
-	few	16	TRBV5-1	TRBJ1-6	TGCGCCAGCAGCTTGGGTTTGGGGCAGGGTAATTCACCCCTCCACTTT	CASSLGLGQGNSPLHF
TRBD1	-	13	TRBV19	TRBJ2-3	TGTGCCAGTAAGGACAGGGCCCCAGATACGCAGTATTTT	CASKDRAPDTQYF
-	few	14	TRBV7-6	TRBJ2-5	TGTGCCAGCCTGCCATTGACAGGCCAAGAGACCCAGTACTTC	CASLPLTGQETQYF
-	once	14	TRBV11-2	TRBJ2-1	TGTGCCAGCAGCTTAGCGGCAGGTGGCTATGAGCAGTTCTTC	CASSLAAGGYEQFF
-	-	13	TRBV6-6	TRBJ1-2	TGTGCCAGCAGTTACTCCGGACTCTATGGCTACACCTTC	CASSYSGLYGYTF
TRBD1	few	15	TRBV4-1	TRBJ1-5	TGCGCCAGCAGCCCAGCCAACAGGGGAAATCAGCCCCAGCATTTT	CASSPANRGNQPQHF
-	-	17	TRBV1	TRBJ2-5	TGCACCAGCAGCCTAGACAGGGAAGGGCTCCCCAAAGAGACCCAGTACTTC	CTSSLDREGLPKETQYF
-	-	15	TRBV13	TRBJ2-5	TGTGCCAGCAGCTCCCGAAGGGGTAACCAAGAGACCCAGTACTTC	CASSSRRGNQETQYF
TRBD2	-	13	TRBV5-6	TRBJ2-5	TGTGCCAGCAGCTTGGGGCAGCGGGGGAGCCAGTACTTC	CASSLGQRGSQYF
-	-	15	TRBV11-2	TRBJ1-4	TGTGCCAGCAGCTTAGTAGGACAGCCTAATGAAAAACTGTTTTTT	CASSLVGQPNEKLFF
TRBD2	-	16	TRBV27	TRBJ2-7	TGTGCCAGCGGTATCCTAGCGGGGGGACTCTTCTACGAGCAGTACTTC	CASGILAGGLFYEQYF
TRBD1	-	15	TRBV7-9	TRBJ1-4	TGTGCCTGTAGAGGGTTGGGGACAGAGGTTGAAAAACTGTTTTTT	CACRGLGTEVEKLFF
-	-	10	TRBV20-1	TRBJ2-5	TGCAGTGCTAGAGAACATAACCAGTACTTC	CSAREHNQYF
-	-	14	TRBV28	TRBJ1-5	TGTGCCAGCAGTTCCGGGCCACCACTGGAGGCCCAGCATTTT	CASSSGPPLEAQHF
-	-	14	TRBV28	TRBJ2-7	TGTGCCAGCACCCTTACGGCGGCTTCCTACGAGCAGTACTTC	CASTLTAASYEQYF
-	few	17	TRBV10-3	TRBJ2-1	TGTGCCATCAGTGATATCTCTCTCTCGGGGGTTTACAATGAGCAGTTCTTC	CAISDISLSGVYNEQFF
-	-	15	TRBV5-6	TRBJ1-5	TGTGCCAGCAGCTTGATCGGGGGATCCAATCAGCCCCAGCATTTT	CASSLIGGSNQPQHF
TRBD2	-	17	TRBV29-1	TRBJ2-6	TGCAGCGTTGGGGGGACTAGCGGGCACTCTGGGGCCAACGTCCTGACTTTC	CSVGGTSGHSGANVLTF
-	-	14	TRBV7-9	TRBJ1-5	TGTTCCAGCAGCTCGCGAAATAGCAATCAGCCCCAGCATTTT	CSSSSRNSNQPQHF
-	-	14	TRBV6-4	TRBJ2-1	TGTGCCAGCAGCCCCACCGTGACTAGCAATGAGCAGTTCTTC	CASSPTVTSNEQFF
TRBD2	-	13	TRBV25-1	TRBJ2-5	TGTGCCAGCAGTGGGACTAGGTGGGAGACCCAGTACTTC	CASSGTRWETQYF
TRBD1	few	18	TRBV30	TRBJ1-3	TGTGCCTGGAGTGTTTTGGACAGGGGAACAGTGGTCGGAAACACCATATATTTT	CAWSVLDRGTVVGNTIYF
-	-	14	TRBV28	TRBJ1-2	TGTGCCAGCAGTTTAATAGGGGGGGGCTATGGCTACACCTTC	CASSLIGGGYGYTF
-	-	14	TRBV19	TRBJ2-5	TGTGCCAGTAGCATAGGGGGGGTTCAAGAGACCCAGTACTTC	CASSIGGVQETQYF
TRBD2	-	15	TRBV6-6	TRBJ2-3	TGTGCCAGCAGTTCTAGCGGGAGTGGTACAGATACGCAGTATTTT	CASSSSGSGTDTQYF
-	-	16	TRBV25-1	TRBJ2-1	TGTGCCAGCAGTGATCGGGTCAGGGCAAGCTACAATGAGCAGTTCTTC	CASSDRVRASYNEQFF
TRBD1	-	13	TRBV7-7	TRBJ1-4	TGTGCTAGCAGCTCCGACAGGGGTGAAAAACTGTTTTTT	CASSSDRGEKLFF
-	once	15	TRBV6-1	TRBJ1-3	TGTGCCAGCAGTGAAGGGACTTTTTCTGGAAACACCATATATTTT	CASSEGTFSGNTIYF
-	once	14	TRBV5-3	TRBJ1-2	TGTGCCAGAAGCCCCTCTATCGATCCGAATGGCTACACCTTC	CARSPSIDPNGYTF
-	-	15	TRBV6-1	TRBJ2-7	TGTGCCAGCAGTGATTCCTTCGCTAGCTCCTACGAGCAGTACTTC	CASSDSFASSYEQYF
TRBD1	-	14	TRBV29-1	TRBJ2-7	TGCAGCGTTGGCAAACAGGGGAAGGGCTACGAGCAGTACTTC	CSVGKQGKGYEQYF
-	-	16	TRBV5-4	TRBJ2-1	TGTGCCAGCAGCTTGGGATCGGGGGGCCAGTACAATGAGCAGTTCTTC	CASSLGSGGQYNEQFF
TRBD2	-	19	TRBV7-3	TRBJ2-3	TGTGCCAGCAGCCAACCGGGACTAGCGGGAAGAAGAAGCACAGATACGCAGTATTTT	CASSQPGLAGRRSTDTQYF
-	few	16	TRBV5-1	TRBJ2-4	TGCGCCAGCGGGAAAGACAGCACTCGGGCCAAAAACATTCAGTACTTC	CASGKDSTRAKNIQYF
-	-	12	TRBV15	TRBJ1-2	TGTGCCACCAGTCGGGGGGGCTATGGCTACACCTTC	CATSRGGYGYTF
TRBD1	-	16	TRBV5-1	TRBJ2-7	TGCGCCAGCAGCCGTTTTTGGACAGGCGACCCTTGGTGGCAGTACTTC	CASSRFWTGDPWWQYF
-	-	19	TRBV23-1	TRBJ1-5	TGCGCCAGCAGTCAATGGCCAGGGCCCCAAAGGGGAAGCAATCAGCCCCAGCATTTT	CASSQWPGPQRGSNQPQHF
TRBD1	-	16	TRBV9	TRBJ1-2	TGTGCCAGCAGCAGTCCCCAGACAGGGGAGAACTATGGCTACACCTTC	CASSSPQTGENYGYTF
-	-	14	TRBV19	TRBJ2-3	TGTGCCGTTAAGGATTTGGACCTCACAGGTACGCAGTATTTT	CAVKDLDLTGTQYF
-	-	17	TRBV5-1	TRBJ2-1	TGCGCCAGCAGCTTGGCCAGGGGAACCGTCTCCTACAATGAGCAGTTCTTC	CASSLARGTVSYNEQFF
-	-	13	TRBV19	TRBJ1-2	TGTGCCAGTAGCCCGACGTGGAGCTATGGCTACACCTTC	CASSPTWSYGYTF
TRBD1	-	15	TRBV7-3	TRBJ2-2	TGTGCCAGCAGCTCGAACAGGGGTTACACCGGGGAGCTGTTTTTT	CASSSNRGYTGELFF
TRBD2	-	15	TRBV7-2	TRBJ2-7	TGTGCCAGCAGCTTTATAGCGGGAGGCCGCTACGAGCAGTACTTC	CASSFIAGGRYEQYF
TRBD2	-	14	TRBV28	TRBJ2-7	TGTGCCAGCAGCCCTAGCGGGTCCTCCTACGAGCAGTACTTC	CASSPSGSSYEQYF
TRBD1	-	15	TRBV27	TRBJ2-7	TGTGCCAGCAGTTGGACAGGGGGGATCGTCTACGAGCAGTACTTC	CASSWTGGIVYEQYF
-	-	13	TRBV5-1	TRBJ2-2	TGCGCCAGCAGCGCGACGGGCACCGGGGAGCTGTTTTTT	CASSATGTGELFF
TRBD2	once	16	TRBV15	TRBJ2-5	TGTGCCACCAGCAGAGATCTAGCGGGGGGCCGAGAGACCCAGTACTTC	CATSRDLAGGRETQYF
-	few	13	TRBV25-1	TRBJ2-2	TGTGCCAGCAGTCCAGGTCCCACCGGGGAGCTGTTTTTT	CASSPGPTGELFF
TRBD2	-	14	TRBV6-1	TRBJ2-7	TGTGCCAGCAGCGGACTAGCGGGAGGATACGAGCAGTACTTC	CASSGLAGGYEQYF
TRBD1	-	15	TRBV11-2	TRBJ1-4	TGCGCCAGCAGCGCCACCGGGACAGGGAATGAAAAACTGTTTTTT	CASSATGTGNEKLFF
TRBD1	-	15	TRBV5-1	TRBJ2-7	TGCGCCAGCAGCTTGGAAGGACAGGGGGCGAGGGAGCAGTACTTC	CASSLEGQGAREQYF
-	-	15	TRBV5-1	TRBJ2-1	TGCGCCAGCAGCTTGGAGGAGGCCGATTACAATGAGCAGTTCTTC	CASSLEEADYNEQFF
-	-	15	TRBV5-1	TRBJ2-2	TGCGCCAGCAGCCCGGAGCCGGGGGACGCCGGGGAGCTGTTTTTT	CASSPEPGDAGELFF
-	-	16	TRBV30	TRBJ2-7	TGTGCCTGGAGTTCTGCGTTTAAGGGGGAGAAGGACGAGCAGTACTTC	CAWSSAFKGEKDEQYF
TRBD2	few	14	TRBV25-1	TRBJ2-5	TGTGCCAGCAGTTCCGGGACTAGCGTTGAGACCCAGTACTTC	CASSSGTSVETQYF
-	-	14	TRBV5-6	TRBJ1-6	TGTGCCAGCAGCTTGTCACTGAGTAATTCACCCCTCCACTTT	CASSLSLSNSPLHF
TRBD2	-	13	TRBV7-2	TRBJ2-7	TGTGCCAGCAGCCCTTGGGGGGGTTACGAGCAGTACTTC	CASSPWGGYEQYF
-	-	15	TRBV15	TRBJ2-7	TGTGCCACCAGCAGAGGATCCGGTGATGGTGACGAGCAGTACTTC	CATSRGSGDGDEQYF